This is a list of T cell receptor beta chains from one sample in a study of identical twins. TCRdb ran MiXCR on the 5' RACE reads and lists one entry per CDR3 protein. The repertoire has about 900,000 distinct CDR3 sequences, around 12% of them found once; the top ten carry around 1.6%. Another study also made use of these data, one on yellow fever vaccine responses in identical twins.

The sample taken for sequencing was PBMCs. The origin of the receptors is a woman aged 18 to 35 in good health. The CDR3 runs from the conserved cysteine through the conserved F or W. Fields, in order: D gene, V gene, clone size, J gene, CDR3 protein, CDR3 DNA. D genes are given only for firm matches. Rows may omit the clone size; those that give it use once, few, many or a size class.

d_gene: NA; v_gene: TRBV3-1; abundance: NA; j_gene: TRBJ1-5; CDR3aa: CASSQNIGQYSNQPQHF; CDR3nt: TGTGCCAGCAGCCAAAACATCGGACAGTATAGCAATCAGCCCCAGCATTTT
d_gene: TRBD2; v_gene: TRBV20-1; abundance: NA; j_gene: TRBJ2-3; CDR3aa: CSARDVAGGADTQYF; CDR3nt: TGCAGTGCTAGAGATGTAGCGGGAGGTGCAGATACGCAGTATTTT
d_gene: TRBD1; v_gene: TRBV7-3; abundance: NA; j_gene: TRBJ2-1; CDR3aa: CASSLRASGTAYNEQFF; CDR3nt: TGTGCCAGCAGCTTAAGGGCCTCCGGGACAGCCTACAATGAGCAGTTCTTC
d_gene: NA; v_gene: TRBV7-2; abundance: NA; j_gene: TRBJ2-7; CDR3aa: CASSNRNEQYF; CDR3nt: TGTGCCAGCAGCAACAGGAACGAGCAGTACTTC
d_gene: NA; v_gene: TRBV7-9; abundance: NA; j_gene: TRBJ2-1; CDR3aa: CASSLVGTGPYNEQFF; CDR3nt: TGTGCCAGCAGCTTAGTCGGGACGGGACCCTACAATGAGCAGTTCTTC
d_gene: TRBD1; v_gene: TRBV7-7; abundance: NA; j_gene: TRBJ2-1; CDR3aa: CASSFNRGDEQFF; CDR3nt: TGTGCCAGCAGCTTCAACAGGGGCGATGAGCAGTTCTTC
d_gene: NA; v_gene: TRBV7-2; abundance: NA; j_gene: TRBJ2-3; CDR3aa: CASIPELERDTQYF; CDR3nt: TGTGCCAGCATCCCCGAACTAGAAAGGGATACGCAGTATTTT
d_gene: NA; v_gene: TRBV5-5; abundance: few; j_gene: TRBJ1-2; CDR3aa: CASSSLSNYGYTF; CDR3nt: TGTGCCAGCAGCTCTTTGAGTAACTATGGCTACACCTTC
d_gene: NA; v_gene: TRBV28; abundance: NA; j_gene: TRBJ2-7; CDR3aa: CASKALRGEQYF; CDR3nt: TGTGCCAGCAAGGCTTTACGTGGCGAGCAGTACTTC
d_gene: NA; v_gene: TRBV11-1; abundance: NA; j_gene: TRBJ1-2; CDR3aa: CASSTGNDNYGYTF; CDR3nt: TGTGCCAGCAGTACAGGGAACGATAACTATGGCTACACCTTC
d_gene: TRBD2; v_gene: TRBV20-1; abundance: few; j_gene: TRBJ2-1; CDR3aa: CSASSGGGYNEQFF; CDR3nt: TGCAGTGCTAGTAGCGGGGGGGGCTACAATGAGCAGTTCTTC
d_gene: NA; v_gene: TRBV6-1; abundance: NA; j_gene: TRBJ2-1; CDR3aa: CASSGWGLASYNEQFF; CDR3nt: TGTGCCAGCAGTGGGTGGGGGCTGGCTTCCTACAATGAGCAGTTCTTC
d_gene: NA; v_gene: TRBV2; abundance: NA; j_gene: TRBJ2-4; CDR3aa: CASKLTWAKNIQYF; CDR3nt: TGTGCCAGCAAACTGACTTGGGCCAAAAACATTCAGTACTTC
d_gene: NA; v_gene: TRBV28; abundance: few; j_gene: TRBJ2-3; CDR3aa: CASSSRRTDTQYF; CDR3nt: TGTGCCAGCAGTTCGAGAAGGACAGATACGCAGTATTTT
d_gene: TRBD2; v_gene: TRBV12-3/TRBV12-4; abundance: few; j_gene: TRBJ2-7; CDR3aa: CASSPIGTSNEQYF; CDR3nt: TGTGCCAGCAGCCCAATAGGGACTAGCAACGAGCAGTACTTC
d_gene: TRBD2; v_gene: TRBV6-5; abundance: few; j_gene: TRBJ2-1; CDR3aa: CASSYSPGLAVDEQFF; CDR3nt: TGTGCCAGCAGTTACTCCCCGGGACTAGCGGTCGATGAGCAGTTCTTC
d_gene: NA; v_gene: TRBV7-9; abundance: NA; j_gene: TRBJ1-2; CDR3aa: CASSSLVGYTF; CDR3nt: TGTGCCAGCAGCTCCTTGGTTGGCTACACCTTC
d_gene: NA; v_gene: TRBV15; abundance: NA; j_gene: TRBJ1-5; CDR3aa: CATSLVGNQPQHF; CDR3nt: TGTGCCACCAGCCTCGTGGGGAATCAGCCCCAGCATTTT
d_gene: NA; v_gene: TRBV5-1; abundance: few; j_gene: TRBJ1-1; CDR3aa: CASSSRDGRNTEAFF; CDR3nt: TGCGCCAGCAGCTCGAGGGACGGGAGGAACACTGAAGCTTTCTTT
d_gene: NA; v_gene: TRBV10-1; abundance: NA; j_gene: TRBJ1-1; CDR3aa: CASMSTRNTEAFF; CDR3nt: TGCGCCAGCATGTCCACACGGAACACTGAAGCTTTCTTT
d_gene: NA; v_gene: TRBV7-8; abundance: NA; j_gene: TRBJ2-2; CDR3aa: CASSVRRTEGTTQTTGELFF; CDR3nt: TGTGCCAGCAGCGTACGACGGACAGAGGGCACTACTCAGACCACCGGGGAGCTGTTTTTT
d_gene: NA; v_gene: TRBV11-2; abundance: NA; j_gene: TRBJ2-1; CDR3aa: CASSLVGIYNEQFF; CDR3nt: TGTGCCAGCAGCTTAGTCGGAATTTACAATGAGCAGTTCTTC
d_gene: NA; v_gene: TRBV11-3; abundance: few; j_gene: TRBJ2-1; CDR3aa: CASSFGGPSSYNEQFF; CDR3nt: TGTGCCAGCAGCTTTGGGGGCCCGAGCTCCTACAATGAGCAGTTCTTC
d_gene: NA; v_gene: TRBV5-1; abundance: few; j_gene: TRBJ2-3; CDR3aa: CASSLFGGHTDTQYF; CDR3nt: TGCGCCAGCAGCTTGTTTGGGGGGCACACAGATACGCAGTATTTT
d_gene: TRBD2; v_gene: TRBV5-1; abundance: few; j_gene: TRBJ2-1; CDR3aa: CASSLVWSGLASYNEQFF; CDR3nt: TGCGCCAGCAGCTTGGTTTGGTCGGGACTAGCGAGCTACAATGAGCAGTTCTTC
d_gene: TRBD1; v_gene: TRBV20-1; abundance: few; j_gene: TRBJ2-5; CDR3aa: CSARTGLGEETQYF; CDR3nt: TGCAGTGCGAGGACAGGCCTAGGGGAAGAGACCCAGTACTTC
d_gene: TRBD2; v_gene: TRBV7-9; abundance: few; j_gene: TRBJ2-1; CDR3aa: CASRPGLGPNEQFF; CDR3nt: TGTGCCAGCAGACCGGGACTAGGGCCCAATGAGCAGTTCTTC
d_gene: NA; v_gene: TRBV20-1; abundance: few; j_gene: TRBJ1-5; CDR3aa: CSGGERYQPQHF; CDR3nt: TGCAGCGGGGGGGAGAGATATCAGCCCCAGCATTTT
d_gene: NA; v_gene: TRBV9; abundance: NA; j_gene: TRBJ1-1; CDR3aa: CASSVDQGATEAFF; CDR3nt: TGTGCCAGCAGCGTAGACCAGGGTGCCACTGAAGCTTTCTTT
d_gene: TRBD2; v_gene: TRBV12-3/TRBV12-4; abundance: NA; j_gene: TRBJ2-1; CDR3aa: CASSFTLAGGSEQFF; CDR3nt: TGTGCCAGCAGTTTTACCCTAGCGGGAGGATCTGAGCAGTTCTTC
d_gene: NA; v_gene: TRBV2; abundance: NA; j_gene: TRBJ2-2; CDR3aa: CASSDLGFTGELFF; CDR3nt: TGTGCCAGCAGTGATCTGGGGTTCACCGGGGAGCTGTTTTTT
d_gene: NA; v_gene: TRBV4-1; abundance: once; j_gene: TRBJ2-7; CDR3aa: CASSQAQIDYEQYF; CDR3nt: TGCGCCAGCAGCCAAGCGCAGATAGACTACGAGCAGTACTTC
d_gene: NA; v_gene: TRBV5-1; abundance: NA; j_gene: TRBJ1-5; CDR3aa: CASSLDPNFGNQPQHF; CDR3nt: TGCGCCAGCAGCTTGGACCCCAACTTCGGGAATCAGCCCCAGCATTTT
d_gene: NA; v_gene: TRBV12-3/TRBV12-4; abundance: NA; j_gene: TRBJ2-6; CDR3aa: CASSPAWANVLTF; CDR3nt: TGTGCCAGCAGCCCCGCCTGGGCCAACGTCCTGACTTTC
d_gene: TRBD1; v_gene: TRBV11-3; abundance: NA; j_gene: TRBJ2-3; CDR3aa: CASSLGQGSRYTQYF; CDR3nt: TGTGCCAGCAGCTTGGGACAGGGGAGCAGGTATACGCAGTATTTT
d_gene: NA; v_gene: TRBV20-1; abundance: few; j_gene: TRBJ1-5; CDR3aa: CSATHGPPNQPQHF; CDR3nt: TGCAGTGCTACTCATGGACCTCCCAATCAGCCCCAGCATTTT
d_gene: TRBD1; v_gene: TRBV2; abundance: NA; j_gene: TRBJ1-6; CDR3aa: CASSEEQGALPLHF; CDR3nt: TGTGCCAGCAGTGAAGAACAGGGGGCCCTACCCCTCCACTTT
d_gene: NA; v_gene: TRBV15; abundance: NA; j_gene: TRBJ2-5; CDR3aa: CATSRDLRGGPDRQETQYF; CDR3nt: TGTGCCACCAGCAGAGATCTGAGGGGTGGCCCAGACCGTCAAGAGACCCAGTACTTC
d_gene: TRBD1; v_gene: TRBV12-3/TRBV12-4; abundance: NA; j_gene: TRBJ1-2; CDR3aa: CASRITGGAGYGYTF; CDR3nt: TGTGCCAGCAGAATAACAGGGGGCGCGGGCTATGGCTACACCTTC
d_gene: TRBD1; v_gene: TRBV6-5; abundance: many; j_gene: TRBJ2-7; CDR3aa: CASSSLGTGDYEQYF; CDR3nt: TGTGCCAGCAGTTCCCTTGGGACAGGGGACTACGAGCAGTACTTC
d_gene: NA; v_gene: TRBV6-5; abundance: NA; j_gene: TRBJ1-3; CDR3aa: CASSYTTVGNTIYF; CDR3nt: TGTGCCAGCAGTTACACGACAGTTGGAAACACCATATATTTT
d_gene: NA; v_gene: TRBV9; abundance: many; j_gene: TRBJ2-2; CDR3aa: CASSANTGELFF; CDR3nt: TGTGCCAGCAGCGCGAACACCGGGGAGCTGTTTTTT
d_gene: NA; v_gene: TRBV4-2; abundance: few; j_gene: TRBJ1-3; CDR3aa: CASSQSTGNTIYF; CDR3nt: TGTGCCAGCAGCCAATCCACTGGAAACACCATATATTTT
d_gene: TRBD2; v_gene: TRBV20-1; abundance: NA; j_gene: TRBJ2-3; CDR3aa: CSARTSARMGTQYF; CDR3nt: TGCAGTGCCAGAACTAGCGCCAGGATGGGTACGCAGTATTTT
d_gene: NA; v_gene: TRBV5-1; abundance: NA; j_gene: TRBJ2-7; CDR3aa: CASSLDRDNEQYF; CDR3nt: TGCGCCAGCAGCTTGGACAGGGACAACGAGCAGTACTTC
d_gene: TRBD2; v_gene: TRBV5-1; abundance: many; j_gene: TRBJ2-2; CDR3aa: CASSLAKREGRSTGELFF; CDR3nt: TGCGCCAGCAGCTTGGCCAAGAGGGAGGGCCGAAGCACCGGGGAGCTGTTTTTT
d_gene: TRBD1; v_gene: TRBV10-3; abundance: many; j_gene: TRBJ1-1; CDR3aa: CAITTGINTEAFF; CDR3nt: TGTGCCATCACGACAGGGATTAACACTGAAGCTTTCTTT
d_gene: NA; v_gene: TRBV19; abundance: few; j_gene: TRBJ1-1; CDR3aa: CASSGSGVTEAFF; CDR3nt: TGTGCCAGTAGTGGATCAGGGGTCACTGAAGCTTTCTTT